This T cell receptor beta chain was identified during a study of blood T cell repertoires in COVID-19. This clone occurred once. Sequenced by immunoSEQ multiplex PCR; TCRdb stores in-frame clones only, minus some. There are roughly 100,000 clones in the sample; 89% occur only once, and 3.5% lies in the top ten. J lost 0 bases, V lost 4 bases, and 13 bases had no gene match. Germline loops: CDR1 SGHKS, CDR2 YYEKEE (reference sequence). This CDR3 comprises 18 residues. The chain joins TRBV5-5 to TRBJ1-1; 9 bases agree with TRBD1. Sequencing was carried out using peripheral blood. The sequence was collected from an older woman with acute or convalescent COVID-19. The CDR3 loop reads CASSLSSGTGNMNTEAFF. Written as DNA, the CDR3 is TGTGCCAGCAGCCTGTCTTCCGGGACAGGGAACATGAACACTGAAGCTTTCTTT. Full variable domain (outside the CDR3, taken from reference TRBV5-5 and TRBJ1-1): DAGVTQSPTHLIKTRGQQVTLRCSPISGHKSVSWYQQVLGQGPQFIFQYYEKEERGRGNFPDRFSARQFPNYSSELNVNALLLGDSALYLCASSLSSGTGNMNTEAFFGQGTRLTVV.